This passage covers 31 T cell receptor beta chains from one sample sequenced in a study of metastatic and nonmetastatic thyroid tumors. Treatment of any kind had been given to no patient before thyroid surgery. TCRdb re-analyzed the PCR reads through MiXCR. In the table there are about 38,000 clones, roughly 27% of which are singletons. Sequenced: blood. The source of these receptors is a female donor with papillary thyroid cancer or a benign thyroid nodule (not recorded which). Some clones in this sample may be carry-over from other donors' samples.

The chain's CDR3 is CASSLTGGEDGGELFF. For the CDR3, the DNA is TGTGCCAGCAGTCTGACGGGCGGGGAGGACGGCGGGGAGCTGTTTTTT. The chain recombines TRBV28 with TRBJ2-2; TRBD2 might be the D (6 bases). Germline lookup yields CDR1 MDHEN and CDR2 SYDVKM. This CDR3 is built from 16 residues. V gave up 5 bases and J gave up 7 bases, with 20 bases separating them.

This clone was picked up a small number of times. At one boundary the junction diverges from the germline segment, which might be a read error. The V and J genes are TRBV6-2 or TRBV6-3 and TRBJ1-1, with unresolved D. In germline, CDR1 is MNHEY, CDR2 SVGEGT. CDR3 length equals 16 residues. The chain's CDR3 is CASSYSKGSGNTEDLF. The CDR3 bases are TGTGCCAGCAGTTACTCGAAAGGTTCGGGGAACACTGAAGATTTATTT.

By share, this clone ranks as medium-sized (0.01 to 0.1%). This chain connects TRBV7-2 to TRBJ2-7, with D unclear. Trimming pared 4 bases from V and 1 base from J, leaving 20 bases between. Germline lookup yields CDR1 SGHTA and CDR2 FQGNSA. This CDR3 is 17 amino acids long. The CDR3 loop reads CASSSIQETTESYEQYF. The DNA of the CDR3 is TGTGCCAGCAGCTCTATCCAGGAAACTACTGAATCCTACGAGCAGTACTTC.

This clone was picked up many times. The chain has TRBV20-1 and TRBJ2-7, with D uncertain. Trimming cost V 1 base and J 4 bases, with 8 bases left between them. CDR1 and CDR2 from the germline V gene are DFQATT and SNEGSKA (reference sequence). The CDR3 is 12 amino acids. The DNA of the CDR3 is TGCAGTGCTAGAGTACAGCCGTACGAGCAGTACTTC. Protein product: CSARVQPYEQYF.

This clone has only a few counts. The rearrangement uses TRBV6-1 and TRBJ1-1; TRBD1 might be the D (6 bases). V was shortened by 2 bases and J by 1 base, with 14 bases between the two germline ends. The CDR3 has 16 amino acids. Per germline, CDR1 MNHNS and CDR2 SASEGT. The CDR3 nucleotides are TGTGCCAGCAGTGAATACCCCCAGGGGCCGAACACTGAAGCTTTCTTT. Its protein product is CASSEYPQGPNTEAFF.

The gene calls are TRBV20-1 and TRBJ2-2, with TRBD2 identical over 10 bases. In germline, CDR1 is DFQATT, CDR2 SNEGSKA (reference sequence). The CDR3 loop spans 15 amino acids. V lost 3 bases, J lost 4 bases, and 5 bases stayed unmatched. The CDR3 region is CSARVLAGLTGELFF. CDR3 nucleotides: TGCAGTGCTAGGGTACTAGCGGGACTCACCGGGGAGCTGTTTTTT.

This clone was picked up many times. This may be a read error: a much more frequent sequence differs by one nucleotide. The CDR3 region is CAWTAGWAAEAFF. CDR3 in DNA: TGTGCCTGGACCGCGGGTTGGGCAGCTGAAGCTTTCTTT. The chain recombines TRBV30 with TRBJ1-1; D is uncertain. Germline V gene sequence: CDR1 GTSNPN, CDR2 SVGIG (reference sequence). Between the trimmed V and J ends, which lost 4 bases and 6 bases, there was a span of 15 bases. There are 13 residues in the CDR3.

The V and J genes are TRBV3-1 and TRBJ1-2, with TRBD1 matching 7 bases. Germline V gives CDR1 LGHDT, CDR2 YNNKEL (reference sequence). The ends lost 1 base at V and 4 bases at J; junction bases unmatched: 12. CDR3 length: 17 residues. CDR3 bases: TGTGCCAGCAGCCAAGTTCCTAAGGCAGGGGGGGGCTATGGCTACACCTTC. Translation gives CASSQVPKAGGGYGYTF. The whole variable domain, remainder taken from reference TRBV3-1 and TRBJ1-2, is DTAVSQTPKYLVTQMGNDKSIKCEQNLGHDTMYWYKQDSKKFLKIMFSYNNKELIINETVPNRFSPKSPDKAHLNLHINSLELGDSAVYFCASSQVPKAGGGYGYTFGSGTRLTVV.

This clone rates as medium-sized (0.01 to 0.1%). V gene TRBV28 combines with J gene TRBJ1-5; weak D call: TRBD1 (5 bases). The CDR3 length is 14 residues. With 2 bases removed from V and 6 bases from J, the gap between germline ends came to 11 bases. Germline CDR1 reads MDHEN; CDR2 reads SYDVKM. CDR3 nucleotides: TGTGCCAGCAGTTTAGGGGGTCCAGCTCAGCCCCAGCATTTT. It translates to CASSLGGPAQPQHF. The whole variable domain, remainder taken from reference TRBV28 and TRBJ1-5, is DVKVTQSSRYLVKRTGEKVFLECVQDMDHENMFWYRQDPGLGLRLIYFSYDVKMKEKGDIPEGYSVSREKKERFSLILESASTNQTSMYLCASSLGGPAQPQHFGDGTRLSIL.

V is TRBV20-1 and J is TRBJ2-3, with TRBD2 matching 10 bases. The CDR3 consists of 15 residues. The V gene's germline CDR1 is DFQATT and CDR2 SNEGSKA (reference sequence). V gave up 3 bases and J gave up 1 base; unmatched junction bases: 4. Written as DNA, the CDR3 is TGCAGTGCTAGGGGGACTAGCGACCGCACAGATACGCAGTATTTT. This translates into CSARGTSDRTDTQYF.

This clone was counted many times. The chain couples TRBV6-4 to TRBJ2-3, with 14 bases lining up with TRBD2. The CDR3 totals 15 residues. CDR1 is MRHNA and CDR2 is SNTAGT in the germline V gene. V was clipped by 6 bases and J by 4 bases; unmatched bases: 3. CDR3 nucleotides: TGTGCCAGCAGAGGGACTAGCGGGGGTTCAGATACGCAGTATTTT. Translating it yields CASRGTSGGSDTQYF.

This clone was picked up many times. Other DNA sequences in this sample translate to the same CDR3. The rearrangement links TRBV18 to TRBJ1-1; 9 nucleotides agree with TRBD1. Germline CDR1 and CDR2: KGHSH and LQKENI. V dropped 4 bases and J dropped 1; count of bases not matched to a gene: 10. The CDR3 spans 17 residues. CDR3 sequence: CASSLRTPGQGNTEAFF. The CDR3 coding sequence is TGTGCCAGCTCACTGAGGACACCGGGACAGGGGAACACTGAAGCTTTCTTT.

Many counts were recorded for this clone. The V gene is TRBV19, the J gene TRBJ2-2; 16 bases are a match to TRBD2. CDR1 is LNHDA and CDR2 is SQIVND in the germline V gene (reference sequence). The ends lost 5 bases at V and 4 bases at J; junction bases unmatched: 7. The CDR3 is 18 amino acids. CDR3 residues: CASSAGLAGGQGTGELFF. The CDR3 nucleotides read TGTGCCAGTAGTGCGGGACTAGCGGGAGGGCAGGGCACCGGGGAGCTGTTTTTT. The variable domain in full, completed from reference TRBV19 and TRBJ2-2, reads DGGITQSPKYLFRKEGQNVTLSCEQNLNHDAMYWYRQDPGQGLRLIYYSQIVNDFQKGDIAEGYSVSREKKESFPLTVTSAQKNPTAFYLCASSAGLAGGQGTGELFFGEGSRLTVL.

The chain carries TRBV19 and TRBJ2-1; the match to TRBD2 covers 12 bases. CDR3 length: 17 residues. Trimming took 3 bases from V and 3 from J; bases not matched to a gene: 6. CDR1 is LNHDA, CDR2 SQIVND, per germline (reference sequence). The CDR3 sequence is CASSIVLAGGLYNEQFF. CDR3 coding DNA: TGTGCCAGTAGTATCGTCCTAGCGGGAGGGCTCTACAATGAGCAGTTCTTC.

The sample holds one count of this clone. The chain has TRBV30 and TRBJ2-4; D is ambiguous. CDR1 is GTSNPN, CDR2 SVGIG, per germline (reference sequence). CDR3 length: 13 amino acids. V lost 4 bases to trimming and J lost 8 bases, with 15 bases between them. The CDR3 region is CAWTSGIADIQYF. DNA of the CDR3: TGTGCCTGGACAAGTGGTATTGCAGACATTCAGTACTTC.

There are a few counts of this clone. One junction end does not reproduce the germline sequence, and a read error may be involved. The gene calls are TRBV6-6 and TRBJ2-1; D unclear. From germline, CDR1 is MNHNY and CDR2 SVGAGI (reference sequence). The CDR3 extends over 14 amino acids. CDR3 loop: CASSYHVGYNQQFF. The CDR3 bases are TGTGCCAGCAGTTACCATGTGGGGTACAATCAGCAGTTCTTC.

This clone was counted ten times or more. The identical CDR3 is also encoded by other nucleotide sequences in the sample. V and J are TRBV7-2 and TRBJ2-5; D is uncertain. Deletions cut 6 bases from V and 5 bases from J, with 16 bases between. Germline CDR1 SGHTA, CDR2 FQGNSA. The CDR3 is 14 amino acids. The CDR3 reads CASRKPGPQETQYF. As DNA, the CDR3 is TGTGCCAGCAGAAAACCGGGTCCTCAGGAGACCCAGTACTTC.

This clone has just a few counts. The junction shows a germline mismatch at one end, possibly a read error. The genes are TRBV6-2 or TRBV6-3 and TRBJ2-5; unclear D gene. From germline, CDR1 is MNHEY and CDR2 SVGEGT. The CDR3 length is 13 residues. The CDR3 loop reads CASSYSAVGTAYF. The DNA for the CDR3 is TGTGCCAGCAGTTACTCGGCGGTTGGTACAGCTTACTTT.

This clone has only a few counts. V usage is TRBV28 and J usage is TRBJ1-5; weak D call: TRBD1 (5 bases). The CDR3 contains 15 residues. Per the germline V gene, CDR1 is MDHEN and CDR2 is SYDVKM. The V end lost 7 bases, the J end lost 9 bases, and 22 bases lay between the germline ends. The CDR3 is CASTSQTESWGPQHF. The CDR3 DNA reads as TGTGCCAGCACCTCCCAGACAGAGTCCTGGGGGCCCCAGCATTTT. The variable domain in full, completed from reference TRBV28 and TRBJ1-5, reads DVKVTQSSRYLVKRTGEKVFLECVQDMDHENMFWYRQDPGLGLRLIYFSYDVKMKEKGDIPEGYSVSREKKERFSLILESASTNQTSMYLCASTSQTESWGPQHFGDGTRLSIL.

V is TRBV3-1 and J is TRBJ1-5; 8 nucleotides line up with TRBD1. The length of the CDR3 is 14 residues. Germline CDR1 is LGHDT and CDR2 is YNNKEL (reference sequence). V trimming: 3 bases; J trimming: 4 bases; junction bases outside the gene matches: 2. CDR3: CASSHGQGNQPQHF. CDR3 coding DNA: TGTGCCAGCAGCCACGGACAGGGAAATCAGCCCCAGCATTTT.

There are a few counts of this clone. V gene TRBV7-3 combines with J gene TRBJ2-3, with 11 positions matching TRBD2. The V gene's germline CDR1 is SGHTA and CDR2 FQGTGA. The V gene end was trimmed by 0 bases and the J gene end by 3 bases; junction bases not matched to a gene: 8. CDR3 size: 18 residues. As DNA, the CDR3 is TGTGCCAGCAGCTTAACCCAAATAGCGGGAGGGCCAACAGATACGCAGTATTTT. Translated: CASSLTQIAGGPTDTQYF.

The chain couples TRBV4-2 to TRBJ2-7, with D maybe TRBD2 (6 bases). From germline, CDR1 is LGHNA and CDR2 YNFKEQ. The ends were cut back, 10 bases at V and 4 bases at J, with 23 bases in the middle. CDR3 length: 15 amino acids. The CDR3 is CAISQAGTRRYEQYF. DNA for the CDR3: TGTGCCATTAGCCAAGCCGGGACTCGGAGGTACGAGCAGTACTTC.

This clone was found many times. The chain joins TRBV9 to TRBJ2-1; 13 nucleotides align to TRBD2. The CDR3 spans 16 residues. CDR1 and CDR2 from the germline V gene are SGDLS and YYNGEE. After removal of 3 bases from V and 8 bases from J, the junction contained 8 bases not matched to a gene. The CDR3 spells CASSAGLAGVFDEQFF. The CDR3 DNA is TGTGCCAGCAGCGCAGGACTAGCGGGAGTCTTCGATGAGCAGTTCTTC.

The gene calls are TRBV6-2 or TRBV6-3 and TRBJ2-7; the D gene is possibly TRBD1 (5 bases). V dropped 2 bases and J dropped 3 bases, with 14 bases sitting between them. Germline V gives CDR1 MNHEY, CDR2 SVGEGT. The CDR3 length is 15 residues. CDR3 protein: CASSYAFGANYEQYF. DNA for the CDR3: TGTGCCAGCAGTTACGCCTTTGGGGCGAACTACGAGCAGTACTTC.

About this clone: A read error may account for a junction end that differs from germline. Other nucleotide sequences in the sample specify the same CDR3. The chain has TRBV7-3 and TRBJ2-1, with D hard to call. CDR3 size: 16 residues. Germline assignment: CDR1 SGHTA and CDR2 FQGTGA. Written as DNA, the CDR3 is TGTGCCAGCAGCTTAACGTTTGGTGGGTCCTATAATGAGCAGTTCTTC. This translates into CASSLTFGGSYNEQFF.

The sample holds a few counts of this clone. The genes are TRBV7-9 and TRBJ1-6; D is unresolved. This CDR3 has 12 residues. CDR1 is SEHNR, CDR2 FQNEAQ, per germline (reference sequence). The ends were cut back, 1 base at V and 10 bases at J, with 5 bases in the middle. The CDR3 DNA is TGTGCCAGCAGCTTAGTAGGCTCACCCCTCCACTTT. Translation gives CASSLVGSPLHF.

This chain uses TRBV20-1 with TRBJ1-1; a weak D match, TRBD1 (5 bases). V was cut by 2 bases and J by 1 base, with 17 bases left in between. The germline CDR1 and CDR2 sequences are DFQATT and SNEGSKA (reference sequence). The CDR3 has 16 amino acids. For the CDR3, the DNA is TGCAGTGCTAGACCTCACGGGGCATGGCAGAACACTGAAGCTTTCTTT. The encoded protein is CSARPHGAWQNTEAFF.

The chain uses TRBV2 and TRBJ1-6, with 7 bases lining up with TRBD1. Germline CDR1 reads SNHLY; CDR2 reads FYNNEI. CDR3 length: 13 residues. V gave up 6 bases and J gave up 10 bases; unmatched junction bases: 6. The CDR3 DNA follows: TGTGCCAGCAGCGCGGACAGGACATCACCCCTCCACTTT. This encodes CASSADRTSPLHF.

This clone was recorded at least ten times. Other nucleotide sequences from this sample produce the same CDR3. V gene TRBV3-1 combines with J gene TRBJ2-7, with 9 bases fitting TRBD1. Germline V lookup: CDR1 LGHDT, CDR2 YNNKEL (reference sequence). The CDR3 spans 14 residues. J lost 6 bases, V lost 4 bases, and 7 bases had no gene match. CDR3 coding DNA: TGTGCCAGCAGCCGCGCTGACAGGGGGGCCGAGCAGTACTTC. Amino acids: CASSRADRGAEQYF.

The chain couples TRBV6-1 to TRBJ1-5, with a weak D call TRBD1 (5 bases). Between the trimmed V and J ends, which lost 5 bases and 4 bases, there was a span of 12 bases. The CDR3 loop spans 14 amino acids. Germline values: CDR1 MNHNS, CDR2 SASEGT. CDR3 loop: CASSTTAINQPQHF. CDR3 nucleotides: TGTGCCAGCAGTACGACAGCGATTAATCAGCCCCAGCATTTT.

Points on this clone: The sample holds other DNA sequences that translate to the same CDR3. The V gene is TRBV7-8, the J gene TRBJ1-2; tentatively, D is TRBD1 (5 bases). Germline CDR1 and CDR2: SGHVS and FQNEAQ. V was trimmed by 1 base and J by 5 bases, leaving 11 bases between them. The CDR3 is 14 residues long. DNA for the CDR3: TGTGCCAGCAGCTTAGGGACTGGGGGATATGGCTACACCTTC. It codes for CASSLGTGGYGYTF.